This record covers a single T cell receptor (beta chain). The sample originates from a study of blood T cell repertoires in COVID-19. Study at large: Sites across the United States, Italy and Spain contributed samples from acute and convalescent COVID-19.

Germline CDR1 is SGDLS and CDR2 is YYNGEE. Trimming took 0 bases from V and 2 from J, leaving 13 bases between them. This CDR3 has 16 amino acids. As processed by the authors: Amplified reference gene primers provided the basis for estimating nucleated cell counts. This table comes from immunoSEQ multiplex PCR, and its TCRdb copy is limited to in-frame clones, with some not included. V and J calls and clone size are those listed in that table; D and trimming were worked out from the DNA. The data show more than 50,000 clones, around 90% seen once. The chain employs TRBV9 and TRBJ2-3; TRBD2 might be the D (7 bases). Sequenced material: peripheral blood. The TCR sequence derives from a man aged 55 to 70 with active COVID-19. CDR3 region: CASSVVGAGATDTQYF. DNA for the CDR3: TGTGCCAGCAGCGTAGTTGGGGCGGGGGCCACAGATACGCAGTATTTT.